These T cell receptor beta chains were read from a single sample in a study of CD8 T cells in ankylosing spondylitis. TCRdb reprocessed the 5' RACE reads via MiXCR and lists one record per CDR3 protein. The table shows approximately 290,000 distinct CDR3 sequences, with about 20% occurring only once. The sequenced sample consisted of blood, either unsorted or a sorted T cell fraction (not recorded which). The receptors derive from a female donor with ankylosing spondylitis or in good health (not recorded which). Both conserved end residues are part of each CDR3. The D gene is left open where the match is weak. For some rows the clone size is stated as once, few or many, or as a class when expanded; others skip it.

>14|.|many|TRBJ2-1|TRBV5-1
TGCGCCAGCAGCGTGAGGACAGATTACAATGAGCAGTTCTTC
CASSVRTDYNEQFF
>15|.|.|TRBJ2-7|TRBV5-1
TGCGCCAGCAGCTTCGGCAGGGACCTAACCTACGAGCAGTACTTC
CASSFGRDLTYEQYF
>14|TRBD1|few|TRBJ2-7|TRBV5-6
TGTGCCAGCAGCTGGGGACAGAGACTCTACGAGCAGTACTTC
CASSWGQRLYEQYF
>14|.|.|TRBJ2-2|TRBV7-2
TGTGCCAGTCGGGGGCTCTCGAACACCGGGGAGCTGTTTTTT
CASRGLSNTGELFF
>16|.|.|TRBJ2-4|TRBV24-1
TGTGCCACCGCGTCATCGGTCGAGTCAGCCAAAAACATTCAGTACTTC
CATASSVESAKNIQYF
>14|.|few|TRBJ2-7|TRBV12-3/TRBV12-4
TGTGCCAGCAGCCCGGTGGGACCCAGCTACGAGCAGTACTTC
CASSPVGPSYEQYF
>12|.|.|TRBJ2-1|TRBV7-2
TGTGCCAGCAGGGGCGACTACAATGAGCAGTTCTTC
CASRGDYNEQFF
>13|TRBD1|few|TRBJ2-7|TRBV6-1
TGTGCCAGCAGACGCCGACAGGGAGACGAGCAGTACTTC
CASRRRQGDEQYF
>16|TRBD1|few|TRBJ2-5|TRBV20-1
TGCAGTGCTATCATGGGACAGGCCCGGCACCAAGAGACCCAGTACTTC
CSAIMGQARHQETQYF
>15|TRBD2|few|TRBJ2-7|TRBV18
TGTGCCAGCTCACGCTCTGGGGGAGGGTCCTACGAGCAGTACTTC
CASSRSGGGSYEQYF
>15|TRBD2|.|TRBJ2-5|TRBV10-3
TGTGCCATCAGTGACCGACTAGCGGGAGAAGAGACCCAGTACTTC
CAISDRLAGEETQYF
>15|TRBD1|few|TRBJ1-2|TRBV20-1
TGCAGTGCTAGACAAACCGGGACAGGGAACTATGGCTACACCTTC
CSARQTGTGNYGYTF
>15|.|.|TRBJ1-5|TRBV20-1
TGCAGTGCTAGAGATAGTAGGGGCTACAATCAGCCCCAGCATTTT
CSARDSRGYNQPQHF
>19|TRBD2|.|TRBJ2-3|TRBV7-2
TGTGCCAGCAGCTTAAGCGGTCATGGGGGGGTCTGGGGCACAGATACGCAGTATTTT
CASSLSGHGGVWGTDTQYF
>13|TRBD2|.|TRBJ2-7|TRBV4-3
TGCGCCAGCAGCCGCTGGACTAGCTACGAGCAGTACTTC
CASSRWTSYEQYF
>15|TRBD2|many|TRBJ2-1|TRBV4-2
TGTGCCAGCAGCCTATCCGGGACTAGCGGCAATGAGCAGTTCTTC
CASSLSGTSGNEQFF
>14|.|few|TRBJ2-7|TRBV9
TGTGCCAGCAGCGTATCCGGGCTATCCTACGAGCAGTACTTC
CASSVSGLSYEQYF
>13|.|many|TRBJ1-1|TRBV29-1
TGCAGCGTTGGTGACACACTTAGCGCTGAAGCTTTCTTT
CSVGDTLSAEAFF
>15|.|.|TRBJ2-1|TRBV20-1
TGCAGTGCTAGGACGGGGAGGAGTCCCTCCAATGAGCAGTTCTTC
CSARTGRSPSNEQFF
>15|TRBD2|many|TRBJ2-1|TRBV5-1
TGCGCCAGCAGCCCGTCTAGCGGGAGTTTCTATGAGCAGTTCTTC
CASSPSSGSFYEQFF
>13|TRBD1|few|TRBJ1-6|TRBV19
TGTGCCAGTAAGGGACAGGGGTTTTCACCCCTCCACTTT
CASKGQGFSPLHF
>15|TRBD2|.|TRBJ2-1|TRBV10-2
TGCGCCAGCAGAGTAAGGACTAGCGGTTACAATGAGCAGTTCTTC
CASRVRTSGYNEQFF
>14|.|few|TRBJ2-1|TRBV10-3
TGTGCCATCAGTGAAGGGGGGTCCTACAATGAGCAGTTCTTC
CAISEGGSYNEQFF
>11|.|many|TRBJ2-7|TRBV29-1
TGCAGCGTTGGGGGGGCCTACGAGCAGTACTTC
CSVGGAYEQYF
>15|.|.|TRBJ2-3|TRBV20-1
TGCAGTGCTAGAGATCCTGGACTGATCACAGATACGCAGTATTTT
CSARDPGLITDTQYF
>13|.|many|TRBJ1-5|TRBV20-1
TGCAGTGCCAGAGGGGACGCCAATCAGCCCCAGCATTTT
CSARGDANQPQHF
>15|.|few|TRBJ2-7|TRBV11-2
TGTGCCAGCAGCTTAGAGTTAGGCCATCCCTACGAGCAGTACTTC
CASSLELGHPYEQYF
>16|.|.|TRBJ2-3|TRBV4-3
TGCGCCAGCAGCCAAGATCTGGAGCGCACCACAGATACGCAGTATTTT
CASSQDLERTTDTQYF
>18|TRBD2|.|TRBJ2-1|TRBV19
TGTGCCAGTAGTACTAGGGGGAGACTAGCGATTAACTACAATGAGCAGTTCTTC
CASSTRGRLAINYNEQFF
>19|.|.|TRBJ1-1|TRBV11-2
TGTGCCAGCAGCTTTAAGCATCAGGGGATGACTGGGGTCGACACTGAAGCTTTCTTT
CASSFKHQGMTGVDTEAFF
>15|.|.|TRBJ2-7|TRBV20-1
TGCAGTGCTAGAGCCAGGAACAAAGAAACTAGGTGGCAGTACTTC
CSARARNKETRWQYF
>13|.|few|TRBJ2-1|TRBV20-1
TGCAGTGCTAGGTCCGGGTGGTCCCTTGAGCAGTTCTTC
CSARSGWSLEQFF
>17|TRBD2|few|TRBJ2-3|TRBV5-1
TGCGCCAGCAGCTTGGTCGGCGGGAGGAGGATAGGGGATACGCAGTATTTT
CASSLVGGRRIGDTQYF
>15|TRBD2|.|TRBJ2-3|TRBV6-2/TRBV6-3
TGTGCCAGCAGTCCTTCTAGCGGCGCCACAGATACGCAGTATTTT
CASSPSSGATDTQYF
>13|.|.|TRBJ1-2|TRBV12-3/TRBV12-4
TGTGCCAGCAGTTTAAGGGGCCCCTATGGCTACACCTTC
CASSLRGPYGYTF
>13|.|.|TRBJ1-3|TRBV7-6
TGTGCCAGCATTGGCGGTGGTGGAAACACCATATATTTT
CASIGGGGNTIYF
>18|TRBD1|.|TRBJ2-6|TRBV5-1
TGCGCCAGCAGCATAGGGGGACAGGGACTCTCTGGGGCCAACGTCCTGACTTTC
CASSIGGQGLSGANVLTF
>19|.|few|TRBJ2-6|TRBV12-3/TRBV12-4
TGTGCCAGCAGCCTTAGTACCCAGGGCTGGGGATCTGGGGCCAACGTCCTGACTTTC
CASSLSTQGWGSGANVLTF
>11|.|many|TRBJ2-1|TRBV12-3/TRBV12-4
TGTGCCAGCACCTTGGGGAGTAGTACGTTCTTC
CASTLGSSTFF
>13|.|few|TRBJ2-1|TRBV20-1
TGCAGTGCTAGAGGGCCGGTGTACAATGAGCAGTTCTTC
CSARGPVYNEQFF
>13|.|.|TRBJ2-5|TRBV7-2
TGTGCCAGCAGCTCCCTCCCGGGGGAGACCCAGTACTTC
CASSSLPGETQYF
>12|.|many|TRBJ2-1|TRBV24-1
TGTGCCACCAGTGAGTGGGGCAATGAGCAGTTCTTC
CATSEWGNEQFF
>14|TRBD2|.|TRBJ2-3|TRBV20-1
TGCAGTGCTTTTAGCGGGAGAGGTACAGATACGCAGTATTTT
CSAFSGRGTDTQYF
>15|.|.|TRBJ1-2|TRBV4-1
TGCGCCAGCAGCCAAGAGAAACAGCTCCCCTATGGCTACACCTTC
CASSQEKQLPYGYTF
>14|TRBD2|few|TRBJ2-1|TRBV20-1
TGCAGTGCTGGACAACGGGAGGAGGTCGATGAGCAGTTCTTC
CSAGQREEVDEQFF
>15|.|few|TRBJ1-5|TRBV7-2
TGTGCCAGCAGCCCAGGGACCGCGAACAATCAGCCCCAGCATTTT
CASSPGTANNQPQHF
>13|.|.|TRBJ1-2|TRBV9
TGTGCCAGCCCTTCTCCGAAAGGTGGGGGCTACACCTTC
CASPSPKGGGYTF
>13|.|few|TRBJ1-1|TRBV7-6
TGTGCCAGCAGCCCAGGGCCGAACACTGAAGCTTTCTTT
CASSPGPNTEAFF
>15|TRBD1|few|TRBJ2-5|TRBV5-1
TGCGCCAGCAGCTTGTCGAGGGGGCGAGGAGAGACCCAGTACTTC
CASSLSRGRGETQYF
>15|.|.|TRBJ1-1|TRBV15
TGTGCCACCAGCAGAGATCCGGGCGGGAACACTGAAGCTTTCTTT
CATSRDPGGNTEAFF
>15|TRBD2|.|TRBJ2-1|TRBV5-1
TGCGCCAGCAGCACTGACTCGGGAGGCTACAATGAGCAGTTCTTC
CASSTDSGGYNEQFF
>13|.|few|TRBJ2-5|TRBV28
TGTGCCAGCAGTCTTATCCAGGGGGAGACCCAGTACTTC
CASSLIQGETQYF
>15|.|many|TRBJ1-2|TRBV7-2
TGTGCCAGCAGCTTAGGGTGGACACCTAACTATGGCTACACCTTC
CASSLGWTPNYGYTF
>17|.|few|TRBJ2-6|TRBV6-5
TGTGCCAGCAGTTTCGGCAGGGAGGTCTCTGGGGCCAACGTCCTGACTTTC
CASSFGREVSGANVLTF
>14|.|.|TRBJ2-3|TRBV9
TGTGCCAGCTGCGTAGACAGCGACACAGATACGCAGTATTTT
CASCVDSDTDTQYF